The TCR beta chain described here comes from a study of cytomegalovirus exposure and HLA in healthy donors. Method: immunoSEQ multiplex PCR; TCRdb's copy keeps in-frame clones and lacks some. The sample records around 170,000 clones, approximately 90% being singletons. The receptor comes from a young man in good health and CMV-seronegative. The specimen sequenced was PBMCs.

The CDR3 sequence: CASSILEETQYF. The CDR3 DNA is TGTGCCAGTAGTATTCTTGAAGAGACCCAGTACTTC. The chain carries TRBV19 and TRBJ2-5; D remains unclear. The germline V gene encodes CDR1 LNHDA and CDR2 SQIVND (reference sequence). Trimming took off 3 bases at V and 3 bases at J, with 5 bases between the two ends. CDR3 length equals 12 residues.